Shown below are 9 T cell receptor beta chains from a single sample sequenced in a study of beta chain features in type 1 diabetes. Expressed TCRB transcripts got sequenced, as all isolated RNA was reverse transcribed. TCRdb's table, derived via immunoSEQ multiplex PCR, lists solely in-frame clones and lacks some. The sample records 350,000 to 400,000 clones, more than 13% being singletons. Sequenced material: naive CD4+ T cells from blood. The receptors were sampled from a woman between 18 and 29 years old in good health.

This clone occurred a few times. The chain carries TRBV11-1 and TRBJ1-2; tentatively, D is TRBD1 (5 bases). The CDR3 spans 14 residues. CDR1 is SGHAT and CDR2 is FQDESV in the germline V gene (reference sequence). V shed 2 bases and J shed 4 bases, with 11 bases lying between them. The CDR3: CASSLTEGSYGYTF. The CDR3 nucleotides read TGTGCCAGCAGCTTAACGGAGGGGTCCTATGGCTACACCTTC. Full variable domain (remainder filled in from reference TRBV11-1 and TRBJ1-2): EAEVAQSPRYKITEKSQAVAFWCDPISGHATLYWYRQILGQGPELLVQFQDESVVDDSQLPKDRFSAERLKGVDSTLKIQPAELGDSAMYLCASSLTEGSYGYTFGSGTRLTVV.

This clone has a handful of counts. J is TRBJ2-1 and V is TRBV30; perhaps TRBD1 as D (6 bases). The CDR3 runs to 12 residues. The V end was cut by 5 bases, the J end by 7 bases, with 12 bases between. Germline CDR1 and CDR2: GTSNPN and SVGIG (reference sequence). CDR3 sequence reads: CAWGLGGNEQFF. The DNA for the CDR3 is TGTGCCTGGGGGTTAGGGGGAAATGAGCAGTTCTTC.

The chain is built from TRBV28 and TRBJ2-6; tentative D call: TRBD1 (5 bases). The germline V gene encodes CDR1 MDHEN and CDR2 SYDVKM. With 6 bases removed from V and 0 bases from J, the gap between germline ends came to 12 bases. The CDR3 has 16 amino acids. The chain's CDR3 is CASRQVPSSGANVLTF. The CDR3 DNA reads TGTGCCAGCAGACAGGTACCTAGCTCTGGGGCCAACGTCCTGACTTTC.

This clone appeared a few times. This chain joins TRBV27 and TRBJ1-1; TRBD1 might be the D (5 bases). This CDR3 is built from 15 residues. V was clipped by 3 bases and J by 2 bases, with 13 bases between them. CDR1 and CDR2 (germline): MNHEY, SMNVEV (reference sequence). Written as DNA, the CDR3 is TGTGCCAGCAGTTTTCACAGTGGGGCCAACACTGAAGCTTTCTTT. Translation: CASSFHSGANTEAFF.

This chain connects TRBV10-3 to TRBJ2-3, with no clear D. Germline CDR1 is ENHRY and CDR2 is SYGVKD. The V end lost 4 bases, the J end lost 3 bases, and 8 bases lay between the germline ends. The CDR3 is made up of 13 amino acids. In DNA, the CDR3 is TGTGCCATCAGTGGAGACGGGACAGATACGCAGTATTTT. Protein product: CAISGDGTDTQYF.

This clone was counted a few times. This chain uses TRBV5-8 with TRBJ1-4; tentatively, D is TRBD1 (6 bases). The ends were cut back, 7 bases at V and 7 bases at J, with 17 bases in the middle. Germline V gene sequence: CDR1 SGHTS, CDR2 YDEGEE. The CDR3 runs to 14 residues. CDR3 nucleotide sequence: TGTGCCAGCCGCTGGGGGCTCTTACCTGAAAAACTGTTTTTT. Translated, it gives CASRWGLLPEKLFF.

This clone occurred a few times. The chain is built from TRBV4-1 and TRBJ1-3; a weak D match, TRBD1 (5 bases). The germline V and J ends were trimmed by 3 bases and 0 bases, with 12 bases remaining between them. The CDR3 is made up of 16 amino acids. Germline V gene lookup returns CDR1 MGHRA and CDR2 YSYEKL. CDR3 residues: CASSQAGLSSGNTIYF. Written as DNA, the CDR3 is TGCGCCAGCAGCCAGGCGGGACTGAGCTCTGGAAACACCATATATTTT.

V is TRBV7-2 and J is TRBJ2-3; 10 positions match TRBD2. The CDR3 length is 15 residues. CDR1 is SGHTA, CDR2 FQGNSA, per germline. V gave up 5 bases and J gave up 5 bases; unmatched junction bases: 7. CDR3 amino acids: CASSAGRLAGDTQYF. In DNA, the CDR3 is TGTGCCAGCAGCGCCGGCCGACTAGCGGGAGATACGCAGTATTTT.

The V call is TRBV2, the J call TRBJ2-1; TRBD2 is a possible D gene (5 bases). CDR3 length: 11 residues. Germline assignment: CDR1 SNHLY and CDR2 FYNNEI. The V end lost 4 bases, the J end lost 9 bases, and 7 bases lay between the germline ends. The CDR3 is CASSAAGEQFF. CDR3 coding DNA: TGTGCCAGCAGTGCGGCGGGTGAGCAGTTCTTC.